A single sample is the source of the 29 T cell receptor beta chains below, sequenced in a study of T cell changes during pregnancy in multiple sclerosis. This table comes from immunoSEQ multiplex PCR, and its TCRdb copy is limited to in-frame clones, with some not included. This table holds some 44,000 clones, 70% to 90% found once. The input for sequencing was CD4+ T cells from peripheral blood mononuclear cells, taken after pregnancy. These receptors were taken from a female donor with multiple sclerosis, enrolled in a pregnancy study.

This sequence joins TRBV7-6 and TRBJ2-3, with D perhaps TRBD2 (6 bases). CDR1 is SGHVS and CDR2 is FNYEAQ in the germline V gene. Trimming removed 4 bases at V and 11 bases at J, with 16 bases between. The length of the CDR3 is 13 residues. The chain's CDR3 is CASSSLPGERQYF. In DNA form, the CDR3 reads TGTGCCAGCAGCTCCCTCCCGGGGGAAAGGCAGTATTTT. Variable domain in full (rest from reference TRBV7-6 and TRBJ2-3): GAGVSQSPRYKVTKRGQDVALRCDPISGHVSLYWYRQALGQGPEFLTYFNYEAQQDKSGLPNDRFSAERPEGSISTLTIQRTEQRDSAMYRCASSSLPGERQYFGPGTRLTVL.

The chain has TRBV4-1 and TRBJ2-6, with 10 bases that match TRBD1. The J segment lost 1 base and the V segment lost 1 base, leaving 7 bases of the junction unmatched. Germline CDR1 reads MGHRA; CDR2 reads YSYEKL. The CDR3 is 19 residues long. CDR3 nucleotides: TGCGCCAGCAGCCAAGGGCCGGGACAGGGGCCTTCTGGGGCCAACGTCCTGACTTTC. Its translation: CASSQGPGQGPSGANVLTF.

The DNA for the CDR3 is TGTGCCAGCAGCTCCCCGGGACAGGCCTACCTTCAAGGAGCTTTCTTT. Protein: CASSSPGQAYLQGAFF. The genes are TRBV7-9 and TRBJ1-1; 8 nucleotides agree with TRBD1. Germline-derived CDR1 and CDR2 are SEHNR and FQNEAQ (reference sequence). Trimming removed 4 bases from V and 10 bases from J; junction bases left unmatched: 17. CDR3 length equals 16 residues.

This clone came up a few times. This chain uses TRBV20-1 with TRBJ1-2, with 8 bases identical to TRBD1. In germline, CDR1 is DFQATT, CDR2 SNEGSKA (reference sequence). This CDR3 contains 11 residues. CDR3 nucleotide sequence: TGCAGCACTTTGACAGGGGCTGGCTACACCTTC. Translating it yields CSTLTGAGYTF.

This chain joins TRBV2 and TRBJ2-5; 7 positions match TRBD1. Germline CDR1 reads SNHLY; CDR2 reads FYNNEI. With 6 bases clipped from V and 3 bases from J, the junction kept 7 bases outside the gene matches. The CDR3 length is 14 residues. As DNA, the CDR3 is TGTGCCAGCAGGCACCGGGACAGAAAAGAGACCCAGTACTTC. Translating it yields CASRHRDRKETQYF.

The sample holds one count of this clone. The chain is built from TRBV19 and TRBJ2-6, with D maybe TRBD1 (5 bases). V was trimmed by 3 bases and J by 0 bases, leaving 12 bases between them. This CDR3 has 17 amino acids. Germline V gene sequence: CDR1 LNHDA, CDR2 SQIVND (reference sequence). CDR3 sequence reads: CASSMAGYSSGANVLTF. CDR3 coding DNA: TGTGCCAGTAGTATGGCAGGGTACAGCTCTGGGGCCAACGTCCTGACTTTC.

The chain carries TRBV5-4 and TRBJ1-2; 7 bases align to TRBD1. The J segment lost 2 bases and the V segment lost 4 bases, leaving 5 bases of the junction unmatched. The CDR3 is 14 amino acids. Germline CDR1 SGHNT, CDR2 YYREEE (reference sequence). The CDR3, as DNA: TGTGCCAGCAGCCGGGGACAGCAGAACTATGGCTACACCTTC. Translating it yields CASSRGQQNYGYTF. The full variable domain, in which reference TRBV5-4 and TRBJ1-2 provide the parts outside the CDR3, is ETGVTQSPTHLIKTRGQQVTLRCSSQSGHNTVSWYQQALGQGPQFIFQYYREEENGRGNFPPRFSGLQFPNYSSELNVNALELDDSALYLCASSRGQQNYGYTFGSGTRLTVV.

CDR3 DNA: TGTGCCAGCAGTTTGTCCCGGGCTTACGGACAGGGGGCGCCCGGGGAGCTGTTTTTT. It translates to CASSLSRAYGQGAPGELFF. V usage is TRBV28 and J usage is TRBJ2-2, with 11 bases aligning to TRBD1. Trimming cost V 3 bases and J 6 bases; bases outside gene matches: 15. The CDR3 is 19 amino acids. Germline V lookup: CDR1 MDHEN, CDR2 SYDVKM.

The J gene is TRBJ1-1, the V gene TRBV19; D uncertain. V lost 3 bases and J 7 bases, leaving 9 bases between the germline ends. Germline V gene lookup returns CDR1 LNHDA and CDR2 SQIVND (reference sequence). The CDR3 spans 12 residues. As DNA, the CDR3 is TGTGCCAGTAGTATTTTCGGGAATGAAGCTTTCTTT. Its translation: CASSIFGNEAFF.

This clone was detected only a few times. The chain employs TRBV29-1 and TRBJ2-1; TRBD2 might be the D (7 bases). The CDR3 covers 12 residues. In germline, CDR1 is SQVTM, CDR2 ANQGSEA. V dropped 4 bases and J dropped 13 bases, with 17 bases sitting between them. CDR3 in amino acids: CSVVVSAGAQFF. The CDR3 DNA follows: TGCAGCGTTGTGGTGTCTGCGGGGGCCCAGTTCTTC.

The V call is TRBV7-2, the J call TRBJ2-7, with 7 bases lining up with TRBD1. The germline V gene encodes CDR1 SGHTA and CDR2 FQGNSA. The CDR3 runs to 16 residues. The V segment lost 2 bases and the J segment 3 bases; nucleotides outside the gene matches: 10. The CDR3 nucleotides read TGTGCCAGCAGCTTACCATGGGACAGCCTGGACTACGAGCAGTACTTC. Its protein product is CASSLPWDSLDYEQYF. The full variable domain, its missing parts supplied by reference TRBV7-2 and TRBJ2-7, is GAGVSQSPSNKVTEKGKDVELRCDPISGHTALYWYRQSLGQGLEFLIYFQGNSAPDKSGLPSDRFSAERTGGSVSTLTIQRTQQEDSAVYLCASSLPWDSLDYEQYFGPGTRLTVT.

The CDR3 sequence: CASSSQGTGRETQYF. CDR3 nucleotide sequence: TGTGCCAGCAGCTCTCAAGGGACAGGGAGGGAGACCCAGTACTTC. The chain couples TRBV11-3 to TRBJ2-5; the match to TRBD1 covers 9 bases. Germline V gene data show CDR1 as SGHNT and CDR2 as YENEEA. CDR3 length: 15 residues. Losses at the gene ends were 4 bases for V and 5 bases for J; bases not matched to a gene: 8.

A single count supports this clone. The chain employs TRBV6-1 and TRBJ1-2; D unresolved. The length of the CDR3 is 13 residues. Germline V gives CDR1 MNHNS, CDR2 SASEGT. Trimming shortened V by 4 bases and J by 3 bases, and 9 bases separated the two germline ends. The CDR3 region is CASSARVDYGYTF. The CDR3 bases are TGTGCCAGCAGTGCGCGGGTGGACTATGGCTACACCTTC.

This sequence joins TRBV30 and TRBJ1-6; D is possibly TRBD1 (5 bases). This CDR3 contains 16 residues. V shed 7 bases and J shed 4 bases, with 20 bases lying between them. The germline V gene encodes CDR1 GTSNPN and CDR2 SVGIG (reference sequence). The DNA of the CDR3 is TGTGCCTCAACAGTATCGGGGGGGAAATATAATTCACCCCTCCACTTT. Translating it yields CASTVSGGKYNSPLHF.

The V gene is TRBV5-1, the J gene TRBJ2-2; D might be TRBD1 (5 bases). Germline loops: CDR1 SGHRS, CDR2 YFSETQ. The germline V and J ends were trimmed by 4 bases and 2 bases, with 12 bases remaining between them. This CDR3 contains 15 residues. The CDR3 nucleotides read TGCGCCAGCAGCCCTGGTGGGGCCAACACCGGGGAGCTGTTTTTT. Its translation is CASSPGGANTGELFF. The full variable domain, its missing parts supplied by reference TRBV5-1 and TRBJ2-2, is KAGVTQTPRYLIKTRGQQVTLSCSPISGHRSVSWYQQTPGQGLQFLFEYFSETQRNKGNFPGRFSGRQFSNSRSEMNVSTLELGDSALYLCASSPGGANTGELFFGEGSRLTVL.

In nucleotides, the CDR3 is TGTGCCAGCAGGATTGGGACAGAAGCTTTCTTT. The encoded protein is CASRIGTEAFF. V is TRBV2 and J is TRBJ1-1; D may be TRBD1 (6 bases). V was shortened by 6 bases and J by 8 bases, with 10 bases between the two germline ends. Germline V gene sequence: CDR1 SNHLY, CDR2 FYNNEI. CDR3 length: 11 amino acids.

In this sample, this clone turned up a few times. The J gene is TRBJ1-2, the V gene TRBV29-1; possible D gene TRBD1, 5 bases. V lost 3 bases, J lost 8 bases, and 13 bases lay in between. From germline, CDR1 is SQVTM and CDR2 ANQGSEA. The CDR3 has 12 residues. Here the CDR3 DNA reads TGCAGCGTTGAGGGGCGGACGTTCGGCTACACCTTC. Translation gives CSVEGRTFGYTF.

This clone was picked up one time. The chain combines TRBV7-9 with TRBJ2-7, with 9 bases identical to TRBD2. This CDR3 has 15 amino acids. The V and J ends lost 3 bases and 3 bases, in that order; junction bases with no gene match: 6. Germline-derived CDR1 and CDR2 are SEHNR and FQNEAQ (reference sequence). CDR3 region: CASSFGSGGNYEQYF. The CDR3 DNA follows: TGTGCCAGCAGCTTTGGAAGCGGGGGGAACTACGAGCAGTACTTC. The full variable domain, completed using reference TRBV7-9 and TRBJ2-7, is DTGVSQNPRHKITKRGQNVTFRCDPISEHNRLYWYRQTLGQGPEFLTYFQNEAQLEKSRLLSDRFSAERPKGSFSTLEIQRTEQGDSAMYLCASSFGSGGNYEQYFGPGTRLTVT.

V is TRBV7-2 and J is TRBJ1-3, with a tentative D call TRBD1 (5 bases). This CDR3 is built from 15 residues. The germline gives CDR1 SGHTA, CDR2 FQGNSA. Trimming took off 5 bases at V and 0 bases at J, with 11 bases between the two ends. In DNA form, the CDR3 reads TGTGCCAGCAGCCCTGACAGCCTCTCTGGAAACACCATATATTTT. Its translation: CASSPDSLSGNTIYF.

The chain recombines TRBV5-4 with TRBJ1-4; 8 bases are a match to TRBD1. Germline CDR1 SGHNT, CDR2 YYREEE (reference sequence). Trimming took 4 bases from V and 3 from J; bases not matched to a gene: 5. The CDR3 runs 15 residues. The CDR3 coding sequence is TGTGCCAGCAGCGGGGGGACAGGCGCTAATGAAAAACTGTTTTTT. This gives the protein CASSGGTGANEKLFF. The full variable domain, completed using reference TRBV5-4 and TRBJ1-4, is ETGVTQSPTHLIKTRGQQVTLRCSSQSGHNTVSWYQQALGQGPQFIFQYYREEENGRGNFPPRFSGLQFPNYSSELNVNALELDDSALYLCASSGGTGANEKLFFGSGTQLSVL.

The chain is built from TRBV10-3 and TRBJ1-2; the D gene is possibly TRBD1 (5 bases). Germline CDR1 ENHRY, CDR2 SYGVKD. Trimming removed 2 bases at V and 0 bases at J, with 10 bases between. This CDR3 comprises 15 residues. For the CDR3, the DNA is TGTGCCATCAGTGAGGGGGCGACTGCTAACTATGGCTACACCTTC. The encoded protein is CAISEGATANYGYTF.

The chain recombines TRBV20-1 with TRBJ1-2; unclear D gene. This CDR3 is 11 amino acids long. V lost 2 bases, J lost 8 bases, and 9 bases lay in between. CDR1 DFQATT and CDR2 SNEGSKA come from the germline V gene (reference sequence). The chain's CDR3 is CSARQDYGYTF. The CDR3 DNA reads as TGCAGTGCTAGACAGGATTACGGCTACACCTTC.

CDR3 bases: TGTGCCAGCAGTCTCCTCCCCCGGACTCCCGGGTCTGAAGCTTTCTTT. Amino acids: CASSLLPRTPGSEAFF. V is TRBV28 and J is TRBJ1-1; no clear D gene. The V gene lost 5 bases and the J gene lost 6 bases, with 22 bases spanning the gap. The V gene's germline CDR1 is MDHEN and CDR2 SYDVKM. The CDR3 covers 16 residues. The full variable domain, rest sourced from reference TRBV28 and TRBJ1-1, is DVKVTQSSRYLVKRTGEKVFLECVQDMDHENMFWYRQDPGLGLRLIYFSYDVKMKEKGDIPEGYSVSREKKERFSLILESASTNQTSMYLCASSLLPRTPGSEAFFGQGTRLTVV.

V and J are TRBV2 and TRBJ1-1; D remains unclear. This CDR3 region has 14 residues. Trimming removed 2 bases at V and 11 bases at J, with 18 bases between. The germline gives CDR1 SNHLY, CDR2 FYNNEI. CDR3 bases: TGTGCCAGCAGTGAATCCCAAACCCTAAGGGAGGCTTTCTTT. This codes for CASSESQTLREAFF.

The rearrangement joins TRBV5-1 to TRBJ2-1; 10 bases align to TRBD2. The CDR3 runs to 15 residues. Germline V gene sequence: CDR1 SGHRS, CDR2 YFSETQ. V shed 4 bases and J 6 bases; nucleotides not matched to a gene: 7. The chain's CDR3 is CASSASGGAFNEQFF. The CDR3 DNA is TGCGCCAGCAGCGCGAGCGGGGGGGCCTTCAATGAGCAGTTCTTC.

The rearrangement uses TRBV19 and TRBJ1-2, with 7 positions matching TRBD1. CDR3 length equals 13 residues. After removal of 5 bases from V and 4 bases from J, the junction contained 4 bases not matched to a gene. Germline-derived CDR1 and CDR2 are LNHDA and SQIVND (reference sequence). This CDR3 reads CASSPQGFYGYTF. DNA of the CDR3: TGTGCCAGTAGTCCACAGGGGTTCTATGGCTACACCTTC.

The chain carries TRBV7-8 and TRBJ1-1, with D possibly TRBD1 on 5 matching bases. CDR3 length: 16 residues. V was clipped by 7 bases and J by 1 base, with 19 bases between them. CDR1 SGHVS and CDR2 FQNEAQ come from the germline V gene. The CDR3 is CASTRRMFGGNTEAFF. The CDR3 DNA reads TGTGCCAGCACCCGACGGATGTTCGGGGGGAACACTGAAGCTTTCTTT.

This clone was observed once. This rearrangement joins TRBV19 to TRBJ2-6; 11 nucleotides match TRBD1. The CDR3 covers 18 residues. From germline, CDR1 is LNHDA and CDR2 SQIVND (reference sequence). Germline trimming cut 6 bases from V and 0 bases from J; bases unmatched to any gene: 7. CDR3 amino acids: CASSPRDRGSSGANVLTF. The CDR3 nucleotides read TGTGCCAGTAGCCCCCGGGACAGGGGGTCCTCTGGGGCCAACGTCCTGACTTTC.

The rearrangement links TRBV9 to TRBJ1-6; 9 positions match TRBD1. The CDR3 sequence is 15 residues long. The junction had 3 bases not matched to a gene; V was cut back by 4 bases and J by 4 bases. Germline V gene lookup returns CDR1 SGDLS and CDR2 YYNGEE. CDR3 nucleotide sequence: TGTGCCAGCAGCACCGGACAGGGGTATAATTCACCCCTCCACTTT. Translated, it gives CASSTGQGYNSPLHF.